The 25 T cell receptor beta chains below all came from one sample that was sequenced in a study. TCRdb analysed the 5' RACE reads with MiXCR anew, one entry per CDR3 protein. The sample includes about 57,000 distinct CDR3 sequences, 25% to 30% of them seen just once. The sequenced sample was tumor-infiltrating memory CD4+ T cells sorted from the breast tumor. Subset of the sample: memory CD4+ T cells, CD4+CD45RO+CD25-. The receptors were sampled from a female donor with breast cancer.

This clonotype was detected a few times. The chain employs TRBV6-2 or TRBV6-3 and TRBJ2-1, with D hard to call. Trimming shortened V by 7 bases and J by 4 bases, and 5 bases separated the two germline ends. Germline lookup yields CDR1 MNHEY and CDR2 SVGEGT. This CDR3 has 11 amino acids. The CDR3 nucleotides are TGTGCCAGCAAGGTTTACAATGAGCAGTTCTTC. Translated: CASKVYNEQFF.

On this clonotype: The CDR3 does not end in the conserved phenylalanine or tryptophan, so this is likely a read error. CDR3 coding DNA: TGTGCCAGCAAGGGCAGCGTTGGGGGGAATACTGAAGCTTTCCTT. It yields the protein CASKGSVGGNTEAFL. The chain joins TRBV11-2 to TRBJ1-1, with D perhaps TRBD1 (5 bases). CDR3 length: 15 residues. Trimming removed 7 bases at V and 5 bases at J, with 20 bases between. Germline CDR1 reads SGHAT; CDR2 reads FQNNGV.

The V and J genes are TRBV9 and TRBJ2-3, with unresolved D. The CDR3 runs to 13 residues. V was clipped by 5 bases and J by 0 bases, with 7 bases between them. Germline V gene sequence: CDR1 SGDLS, CDR2 YYNGEE. CDR3 sequence (DNA): TGTGCCAGCAGTCGGATAAGCACAGATACGCAGTATTTT. As protein: CASSRISTDTQYF. The full variable domain, completed using reference TRBV9 and TRBJ2-3, is DSGVTQTPKHLITATGQRVTLRCSPRSGDLSVYWYQQSLDQGLQFLIQYYNGEERAKGNILERFSAQQFPDLHSELNLSSLELGDSALYFCASSRISTDTQYFGPGTRLTVL.

The chain employs TRBV7-2 and TRBJ2-7; D is undetermined. This CDR3 is 14 amino acids long. CDR1 and CDR2 from the germline V gene are SGHTA and FQGNSA. V was clipped by 0 bases and J by 0 bases, with 6 bases between them. The CDR3 region is CASSLAYSSYEQYF. The CDR3 DNA reads TGTGCCAGCAGCTTAGCGTACAGCTCCTACGAGCAGTACTTC.

The table lists this clonotype with a few counts. The J gene is TRBJ2-3, the V gene TRBV20-1; 7 positions match TRBD2. Germline CDR1 DFQATT, CDR2 SNEGSKA (reference sequence). The J segment lost 3 bases and the V segment lost 7 bases, leaving 10 bases of the junction unmatched. CDR3 length equals 14 residues. CDR3 loop: CSVEPPAGTDTQYF. The CDR3 region has the DNA TGCAGTGTTGAGCCCCCAGCGGGAACAGATACGCAGTATTTT.

Of note for this clonotype: Sequence at one end of the junction differs from germline and may be a read error. V and J are TRBV7-8 and TRBJ2-3; 10 positions match TRBD2. The V gene's germline CDR1 is SGHVS and CDR2 FQNEAQ. The CDR3 is 17 amino acids. For the CDR3, the DNA is TGTGCCGGCAGCTCTAGCCCGGGACTAGCGCGGCCGGGTACGCAGTATTTT. It encodes CAGSSSPGLARPGTQYF.

The V and J genes are TRBV2 and TRBJ2-1; TRBD1 or TRBD2 may be the D gene (7 bases each). The CDR3 extends over 16 amino acids. Trimming removed 0 bases at V and 7 bases at J, with 16 bases between. Germline-derived CDR1 and CDR2 are SNHLY and FYNNEI. The DNA of the CDR3 is TGTGCCAGCAGTGAAGCGGGCAGGGGGGGAGGAAATGAGCAGTTCTTC. This codes for CASSEAGRGGGNEQFF.

V gene TRBV28 combines with J gene TRBJ1-4; weak D call: TRBD1 (6 bases). V was trimmed by 2 bases and J by 7 bases, leaving 14 bases between them. Germline V CDR1 and CDR2: MDHEN, SYDVKM. The CDR3 spans 15 residues. The CDR3 sequence is CASSLRGAGAEKLFF. The CDR3 bases are TGTGCCAGCAGTTTAAGGGGGGCAGGGGCTGAAAAACTGTTTTTT.

The gene calls are TRBV29-1 and TRBJ2-6; D may be TRBD2 (5 bases). This CDR3 is built from 14 residues. Germline V gives CDR1 SQVTM, CDR2 ANQGSEA. V was cut by 2 bases and J by 2 bases, with 7 bases left in between. The DNA for the CDR3 is TGCAGCGTTGAATCGGGGACTGGGGCCAACGTCCTGACTTTC. This encodes CSVESGTGANVLTF.

The J gene is TRBJ1-3, the V gene TRBV9; 7 bases are a match to TRBD1. Germline values: CDR1 SGDLS, CDR2 YYNGEE. The V segment lost 3 bases and the J segment 0 bases; nucleotides outside the gene matches: 3. This CDR3 spans 15 amino acids. The CDR3, as DNA: TGTGCCAGCAGCGCAGGGGGTTACTCTGGAAACACCATATATTTT. Its translation: CASSAGGYSGNTIYF.

The CDR3 here is CASSRSHNTGELFF. The CDR3 DNA reads as TGTGCCAGCAGCCGCTCCCACAACACCGGGGAGCTGTTTTTT. This sequence joins TRBV12-3 or TRBV12-4 and TRBJ2-2; D is undetermined. Trimming left V 6 bases short and J 2 bases short, with 10 bases between. There are 14 residues in the CDR3.

This clonotype was seen more than once but under ten times. The J gene is TRBJ1-3, the V gene TRBV5-1; TRBD1 agrees at 9 bases. This CDR3 region has 15 residues. Losses at the gene ends were 4 bases for V and 2 bases for J; bases not matched to a gene: 4. Looked up from germline, CDR1 is SGHRS and CDR2 is YFSETQ. The CDR3 nucleotides read TGCGCCAGCAGCACCGGGACAGGGACTGGAAACACCATATATTTT. Amino acid sequence: CASSTGTGTGNTIYF.

V and J are TRBV9 and TRBJ2-7; 8 bases line up with TRBD1. CDR1 and CDR2 (germline): SGDLS, YYNGEE. The CDR3 extends over 17 amino acids. The ends lost 9 bases at V and 5 bases at J; junction bases unmatched: 22. The CDR3 sequence is CATLPGGRSNALNEQYF. The CDR3 DNA follows: TGTGCCACCTTGCCAGGGGGCAGGTCGAACGCTTTGAACGAGCAGTACTTC.

The genes are TRBV6-1 and TRBJ2-3, with D hard to call. The ends were cut back, 8 bases at V and 7 bases at J, with 7 bases in the middle. Germline V CDR1 and CDR2: MNHNS, SASEGT. This CDR3 region has 10 residues. CDR3 protein: CASLEYTQYF. CDR3 DNA sequence: TGTGCCAGCCTCGAATATACGCAGTATTTT.

The rearrangement joins TRBV5-5 to TRBJ1-1, with D unclear. The ends were cut back, 4 bases at V and 5 bases at J, with 21 bases in the middle. Germline V CDR1 and CDR2: SGHKS, YYEKEE (reference sequence). The CDR3 contains 16 residues. The CDR3 is CASSLTPGRTSTEAFF. The CDR3 DNA follows: TGTGCCAGCAGCCTAACCCCCGGACGGACGAGTACTGAAGCTTTCTTT. The complete variable domain, with remaining parts taken from reference TRBV5-5 and TRBJ1-1, reads DAGVTQSPTHLIKTRGQQVTLRCSPISGHKSVSWYQQVLGQGPQFIFQYYEKEERGRGNFPDRFSARQFPNYSSELNVNALLLGDSALYLCASSLTPGRTSTEAFFGQGTRLTVV.

The V call is TRBV20-1, the J call TRBJ1-6; D may be TRBD1 (6 bases). V was clipped by 3 bases and J by 5 bases, with 17 bases between them. From germline, CDR1 is DFQATT and CDR2 SNEGSKA (reference sequence). This CDR3 spans 16 amino acids. CDR3 DNA: TGCAGTGCTAGGTCGGACAGAAGTGGGAATAATTCACCCCTCCACTTT. This gives the protein CSARSDRSGNNSPLHF.

This clonotype was found many times. The CDR3 DNA follows: TGTGCCAGCAGCACAACAGATACGCAGTATTTT. This encodes CASSTTDTQYF. The chain joins TRBV5-6 to TRBJ2-3, with D unclear. The CDR3 sequence is 11 residues long. V was shortened by 4 bases and J by 3 bases, with 3 bases between the two germline ends. Germline values: CDR1 SGHDT, CDR2 YYEEEE.

The rearrangement joins TRBV7-2 to TRBJ1-2; possibly TRBD1 for D (5 bases). The CDR3 is 13 residues long. Trimming shortened V by 6 bases and J by 8 bases, and 16 bases separated the two germline ends. CDR1 and CDR2 from the germline V gene are SGHTA and FQGNSA. This chain's CDR3 is CASSYSRGDGYTF. As DNA, the CDR3 is TGTGCCAGCAGTTACTCGAGAGGGGACGGCTACACCTTC.

This clonotype showed up just a few times. The CDR3 region is CASSVETGVYNEQFF. CDR3 DNA sequence: TGTGCCAGCAGCGTAGAAACAGGGGTCTACAATGAGCAGTTCTTC. The chain has TRBV9 and TRBJ2-1; the match to TRBD1 covers 7 bases. The CDR3 consists of 15 residues. Trimming removed 0 bases from V and 3 bases from J; junction bases left unmatched: 3. The germline V gene encodes CDR1 SGDLS and CDR2 YYNGEE.

The V call is TRBV6-2 or TRBV6-3, the J call TRBJ2-7, with 10 positions matching TRBD2. Looked up from germline, CDR1 is MNHEY and CDR2 is SVGEGT. The CDR3 is 15 amino acids. The junction had 11 bases not matched to a gene; V was cut back by 6 bases and J by 6 bases. The CDR3 coding sequence is TGTGCCAGCAGCCGAGACCTAGCGGGAGTAGGCGAGCAGTACTTC. Residues: CASSRDLAGVGEQYF.

This chain links TRBV6-2 or TRBV6-3 with TRBJ2-1, with 14 positions matching TRBD2. Unmatched junction bases numbered 7, after V lost 6 bases and J lost 6 bases. This CDR3 has 16 amino acids. CDR1 and CDR2 (germline): MNHEY, SVGEGT. The CDR3 DNA follows: TGTGCCAGCAGCACACTGGGGACTAGCGGGAGCAATGAGCAGTTCTTC. It codes for CASSTLGTSGSNEQFF.

This sequence joins TRBV5-1 and TRBJ1-1; D remains unclear. The V gene lost 0 bases and the J gene lost 3 bases, with 9 bases spanning the gap. Germline V lookup: CDR1 SGHRS, CDR2 YFSETQ. The CDR3 sequence is 14 residues long. In nucleotides, the CDR3 is TGCGCCAGCAGCTTGGACGGGCCCGACACTGAAGCTTTCTTT. Its protein is CASSLDGPDTEAFF.

In the case of this clonotype: Mismatch with germline at one junction end may stem from a read error. The chain uses TRBV6-5 and TRBJ1-1; D might be TRBD1 (5 bases). CDR3 length: 14 residues. Germline CDR1 reads MNHEY; CDR2 reads SVGAGI. The CDR3 DNA is TGTGGCAGCAGACCCCCCGGGGCCCGAACTGAAGCTTTCTTT. Translating gives CGSRPPGARTEAFF.

The V and J genes are TRBV28 and TRBJ1-5; 9 nucleotides agree with TRBD1. The CDR3 loop spans 16 amino acids. V lost 4 bases, J lost 3 bases, and 7 bases stayed unmatched. Germline loops: CDR1 MDHEN, CDR2 SYDVKM. This chain's CDR3 is CASSSTGTGNNQPQHF. As DNA, the CDR3 is TGTGCCAGCAGTTCCACCGGGACAGGGAACAATCAGCCCCAGCATTTT. Variable domain in full (rest from reference TRBV28 and TRBJ1-5): DVKVTQSSRYLVKRTGEKVFLECVQDMDHENMFWYRQDPGLGLRLIYFSYDVKMKEKGDIPEGYSVSREKKERFSLILESASTNQTSMYLCASSSTGTGNNQPQHFGDGTRLSIL.

The table lists this clonotype with a few counts. The chain couples TRBV5-1 to TRBJ2-7; 11 positions agree with TRBD2. This CDR3 has 15 residues. V was pared by 3 bases and J by 3 bases, with 5 bases of the junction left unmatched. From germline, CDR1 is SGHRS and CDR2 YFSETQ. Here the CDR3 reads CASSWGTSGDYEQYF. The CDR3 DNA reads TGCGCCAGCAGCTGGGGGACTAGCGGAGACTACGAGCAGTACTTC.